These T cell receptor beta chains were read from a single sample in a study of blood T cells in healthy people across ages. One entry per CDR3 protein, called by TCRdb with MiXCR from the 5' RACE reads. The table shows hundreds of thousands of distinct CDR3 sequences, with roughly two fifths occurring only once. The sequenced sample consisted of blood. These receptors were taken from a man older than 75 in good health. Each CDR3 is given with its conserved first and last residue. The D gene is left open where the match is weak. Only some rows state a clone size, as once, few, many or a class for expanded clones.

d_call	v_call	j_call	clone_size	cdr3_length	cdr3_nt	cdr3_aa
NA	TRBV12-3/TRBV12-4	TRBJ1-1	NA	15	TGTGCCAGCAGTTTTGTGCAGGGCATGAACACTGAAGCTTTCTTT	CASSFVQGMNTEAFF
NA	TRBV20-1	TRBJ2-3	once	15	TGCAGTGCTAGTAAGATGGCGAACCCCTCAGATACGCAGTATTTT	CSASKMANPSDTQYF
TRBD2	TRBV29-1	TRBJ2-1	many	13	TGCAGCGTTGCCGGGGGGGCCTACAATGAGCAGTTCTTC	CSVAGGAYNEQFF
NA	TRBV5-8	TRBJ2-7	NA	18	TGTGCCAGCAGCTTGGCCACCGGGACGGGCATTCCTTCCTACGAGCAGTACTTC	CASSLATGTGIPSYEQYF
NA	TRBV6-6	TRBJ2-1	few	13	TGTGCCAGCAGTTACTCGGTGGGTATAGAGCAGTTCTTC	CASSYSVGIEQFF
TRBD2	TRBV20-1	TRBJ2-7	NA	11	TGCAGTGCTAGTGCGGGAGACGAGCAGTACTTC	CSASAGDEQYF
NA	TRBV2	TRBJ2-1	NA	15	TGTGCCAGCAGTGATCCCCCAGGGTATGACAATGAGCAGTTCTTC	CASSDPPGYDNEQFF
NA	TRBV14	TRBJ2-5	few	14	TGTGCCAGCAGCCGAGGAATTTTGAGGGAGACCCAGTACTTC	CASSRGILRETQYF
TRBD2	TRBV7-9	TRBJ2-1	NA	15	TGTGCCAGCAGTCAGACTAGCGGGAGGGACAATGAGCAGTTCTTC	CASSQTSGRDNEQFF
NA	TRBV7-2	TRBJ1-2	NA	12	TGTGCCAGCGGGCAGGGGATATATGGCTACACCTTC	CASGQGIYGYTF
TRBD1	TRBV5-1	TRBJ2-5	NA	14	TGCGCCAGCAGCGATGGACAGGGATGGGAGACCCAGTACTTC	CASSDGQGWETQYF
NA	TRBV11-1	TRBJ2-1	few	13	TGTGCCAGCAGCTCCAAGAGGGGGAATGAGCAGTTCTTC	CASSSKRGNEQFF
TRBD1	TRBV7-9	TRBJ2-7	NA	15	TGTGCCAGCAGCTTAGAAACCCAGGGGGCGTACGAGCAGTACTTC	CASSLETQGAYEQYF
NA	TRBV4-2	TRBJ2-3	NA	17	TGTGCCAGCTCCCCAACGACTGGTCCCCTAAGTACAGATACGCAGTATTTT	CASSPTTGPLSTDTQYF
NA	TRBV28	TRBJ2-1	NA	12	TGTGCCAGCAGTTCCAGGGGACGAGAGCAGTTCTTC	CASSSRGREQFF
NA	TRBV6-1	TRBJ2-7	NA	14	TGTGCCAGCAGTGAGGACGGACGGTTCTACGAGCAGTACTTC	CASSEDGRFYEQYF
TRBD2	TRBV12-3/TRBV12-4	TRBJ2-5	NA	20	TGTGCCAGCAGTTTAGCGCTTGGTCGGGCTAGCGGGGCCTTACAAGAGACCCAGTACTTC	CASSLALGRASGALQETQYF
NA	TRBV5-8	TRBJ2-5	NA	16	TGTGCCAGCAGCTTGGCCAGGATGGCAGCCCAAGAGACCCAGTACTTC	CASSLARMAAQETQYF
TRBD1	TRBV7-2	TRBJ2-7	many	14	TGTGCCAGCTCACCCCGACAGGGGGCGGGTGAGCAGTACTTC	CASSPRQGAGEQYF
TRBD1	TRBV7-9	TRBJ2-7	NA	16	TGTGCCAGCAGCCCCCTGAAAGGGACAGAAACCGACGAGCAGTACTTC	CASSPLKGTETDEQYF
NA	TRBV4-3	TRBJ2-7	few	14	TGCGCCAGCAGCACAGACAAGGTGTCGGAGAAGCAGTACTTC	CASSTDKVSEKQYF
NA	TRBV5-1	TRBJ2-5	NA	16	TGCGCCAGCAGCTTGCTCCCGGGGCAGGGAAAAGGGACCCAGTACTTC	CASSLLPGQGKGTQYF
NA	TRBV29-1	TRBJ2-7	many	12	TGCAGCGTTGAAGATGGGGGCGGCGAGCAGTACTTC	CSVEDGGGEQYF
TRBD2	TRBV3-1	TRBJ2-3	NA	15	TGTGCCAGCAGCCAACGCGGGGGGGCAAAAGATACGCAGTATTTT	CASSQRGGAKDTQYF
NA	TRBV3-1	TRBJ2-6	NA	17	TGTGCCAGCAGCCCAGACCCTCGGGCCTCTGGGGCCAACGTCCTGACTTTC	CASSPDPRASGANVLTF
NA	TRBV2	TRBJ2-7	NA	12	TGTGCCAGCAGGGCAGTTTACAATGAGCAGTACTTC	CASRAVYNEQYF
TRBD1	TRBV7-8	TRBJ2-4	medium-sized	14	TGTGCCAGCAGCCTTGGACAGGGGGCAAACATTCAGTACTTC	CASSLGQGANIQYF
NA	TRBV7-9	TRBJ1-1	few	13	TGTGCCAGCAGCTTAGCGCTTATGACTGAAGCTTTCTTT	CASSLALMTEAFF
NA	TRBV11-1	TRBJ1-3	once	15	TGTGCCAGCAGCGCGGGTAGCTCTTCTGGAAACACCATATATTTT	CASSAGSSSGNTIYF
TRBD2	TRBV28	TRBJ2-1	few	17	TGTGCCAGCAGCCCGACTAGCGGGAGACGGTCCTACAATGAGCAGTTCTTC	CASSPTSGRRSYNEQFF
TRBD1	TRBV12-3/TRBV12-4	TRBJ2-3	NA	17	TGTGCCAGCAGCTACAGTGGTGGACAGGGTGCAGCAGATACGCAGTATTTT	CASSYSGGQGAADTQYF
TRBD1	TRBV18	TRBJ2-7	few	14	TGTGCCAGCTCAATGCAACAGGGGGCCTACGAGCAGTACTTC	CASSMQQGAYEQYF
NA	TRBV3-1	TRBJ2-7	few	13	TGTGCCAGCAGCCAAGATGGGGCAATGAAGCAGTACTTC	CASSQDGAMKQYF
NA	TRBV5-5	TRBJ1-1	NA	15	TGTGCCAGCAGCTTGGATGGGATGGCGAACACTGAAGCTTTCTTT	CASSLDGMANTEAFF
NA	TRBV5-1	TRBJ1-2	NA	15	TGCGCCAGCAGCTTGGAGGGAATAGGGTCCTATGGCTACACCTTC	CASSLEGIGSYGYTF